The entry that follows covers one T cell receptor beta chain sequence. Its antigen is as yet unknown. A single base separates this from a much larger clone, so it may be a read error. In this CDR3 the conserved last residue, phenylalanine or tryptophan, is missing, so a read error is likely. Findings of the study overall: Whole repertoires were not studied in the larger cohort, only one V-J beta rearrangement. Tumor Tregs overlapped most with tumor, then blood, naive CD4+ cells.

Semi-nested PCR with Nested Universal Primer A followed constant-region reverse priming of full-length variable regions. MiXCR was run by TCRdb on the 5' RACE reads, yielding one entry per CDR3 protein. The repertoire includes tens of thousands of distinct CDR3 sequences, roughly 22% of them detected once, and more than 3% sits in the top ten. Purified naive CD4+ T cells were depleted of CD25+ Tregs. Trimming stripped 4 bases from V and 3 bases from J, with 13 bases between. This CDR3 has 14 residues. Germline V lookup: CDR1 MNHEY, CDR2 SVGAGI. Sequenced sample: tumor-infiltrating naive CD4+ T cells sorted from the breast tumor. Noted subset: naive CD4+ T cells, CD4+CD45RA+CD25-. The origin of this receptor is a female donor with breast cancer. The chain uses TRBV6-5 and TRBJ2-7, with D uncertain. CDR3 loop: CASSSIRYHYEQYS. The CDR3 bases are TGTGCCAGCAGTTCGATCAGGTACCACTACGAGCAGTACTCC.